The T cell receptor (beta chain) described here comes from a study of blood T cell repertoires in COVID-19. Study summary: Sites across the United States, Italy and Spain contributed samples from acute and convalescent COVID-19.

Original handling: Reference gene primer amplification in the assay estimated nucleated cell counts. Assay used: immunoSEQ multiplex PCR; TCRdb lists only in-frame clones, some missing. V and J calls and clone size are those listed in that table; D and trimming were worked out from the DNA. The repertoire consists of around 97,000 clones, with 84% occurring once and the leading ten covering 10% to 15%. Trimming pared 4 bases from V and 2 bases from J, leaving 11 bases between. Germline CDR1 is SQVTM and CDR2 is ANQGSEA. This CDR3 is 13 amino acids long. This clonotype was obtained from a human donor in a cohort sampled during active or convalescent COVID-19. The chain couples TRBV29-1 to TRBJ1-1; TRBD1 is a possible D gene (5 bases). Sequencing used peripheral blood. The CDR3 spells CSVADSSNTEAFF. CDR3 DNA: TGCAGCGTTGCCGACAGTAGCAACACTGAAGCTTTCTTT.